Shown below are 17 T cell receptor beta chains from a single sample sequenced in a study of regulatory T cells in long-lasting Graves disease. Through Arm-PCR of CDR3 regions and iRepertoire HTBI primers, TCR beta libraries were built. TCRdb recomputed calls from the multiplex PCR reads with MiXCR, one row per CDR3 protein. In the table there are around 320,000 distinct CDR3 sequences, 15% to 20% of which are singletons. This sample's time point: newly diagnosed GD, antithyroid drugs for less than 3 months. PBMC RNA served as the TCR library source. These same data were also listed under a study on T cells in Graves' hyperthyroidism and ophthalmopathy.

The sample consisted of peripheral blood mononuclear cells (PBMCs), taken at new diagnosis, from a patient treated with antithyroid drugs. These receptors were obtained from a man aged 35 to 55 with Graves disease.

This clonotype was counted ten times or more. A junction end diverges from the germline sequence, so it may reflect a read error. The chain recombines TRBV7-2 with TRBJ2-3; D is unresolved. Germline CDR1 is SGHTA and CDR2 is FQGNSA. The CDR3 spans 13 residues. CDR3 in DNA: TGCGCCAGCAGCCTATATAGCACAGATACGCAGTATTTT. Its protein product is CASSLYSTDTQYF.

This clonotype has a count of ten or more. The rearrangement links TRBV5-1 to TRBJ2-1; TRBD2 aligns across 11 bases. The CDR3 is 13 residues long. CDR1 and CDR2 (germline): SGHRS, YFSETQ. With 0 bases clipped from V and 13 bases from J, the junction kept 3 bases outside the gene matches. CDR3 sequence: CASSLELAGVQFF. CDR3 nucleotides: TGCGCCAGCAGCTTGGAACTAGCGGGGGTCCAGTTCTTC.

The chain links TRBV24-1 to TRBJ2-3; 10 bases map to TRBD1. CDR1 and CDR2 (germline): KGHDR, SFDVKD. V shed 3 bases, J shed 4 bases, and the junction held 6 bases outside the gene matches. CDR3 length: 16 residues. The CDR3 coding sequence is TGTGCCACCAGTGATCCCGGGACAGGGGTGGCAGATACGCAGTATTTT. Translated, it gives CATSDPGTGVADTQYF.

This clonotype was observed at least ten times. The chain combines TRBV12-3 or TRBV12-4 with TRBJ2-7; possibly TRBD1 for D (6 bases). The CDR3 has 13 amino acids. Between the trimmed V and J ends, which lost 6 bases and 2 bases, there was a span of 11 bases. Written as DNA, the CDR3 is TGTGCCAGCAGGGGAACAGGGACCTACGAGCAGTACTTC. Translated, it gives CASRGTGTYEQYF.

This clonotype was counted ten times or more. The chain employs TRBV7-2 and TRBJ2-7, with a possible D match to TRBD1 (5 bases). Trimming pared 2 bases from V and 6 bases from J, leaving 23 bases between. The CDR3 is 17 residues long. Germline values: CDR1 SGHTA, CDR2 FQGNSA. The CDR3 sequence is CASSLRGALRIRVEQYF. The CDR3 DNA follows: TGTGCCAGCAGCTTACGTGGGGCCCTCAGGATCCGCGTCGAGCAGTACTTC.

This clonotype showed up many times. This chain connects TRBV7-2 to TRBJ2-3; possibly TRBD1 for D (5 bases). Deletions cut 2 bases from V and 2 bases from J, with 8 bases between. Germline loops: CDR1 SGHTA, CDR2 FQGNSA. This CDR3 comprises 14 residues. The CDR3 DNA is TGTGCCAGCAGCTTACAGGACATCACAGATACGCAGTATTTT. Encoded protein: CASSLQDITDTQYF.

This clonotype was seen at least ten times. The J gene is TRBJ2-3, the V gene TRBV6-1; TRBD2 matches at 9 bases. CDR1 and CDR2 from the germline V gene are MNHNS and SASEGT. The V gene end was trimmed by 6 bases and the J gene end by 4 bases; junction bases not matched to a gene: 2. The CDR3 has 13 amino acids. CDR3 DNA: TGTGCCAGCAGCCGGACTAGCGCAGATACGCAGTATTTT. Its protein is CASSRTSADTQYF.

This clonotype was recorded many times. The V and J genes are TRBV2 and TRBJ1-2, with 7 nucleotides matching TRBD1. The germline V gene encodes CDR1 SNHLY and CDR2 FYNNEI. This CDR3 comprises 15 residues. Trimming removed 6 bases from V and 0 bases from J; junction bases left unmatched: 7. The DNA of the CDR3 is TGTGCCAGCAGGCACAGGGGTCCCTCTAACTATGGCTACACCTTC. Protein: CASRHRGPSNYGYTF.

In DNA form, the CDR3 reads TGTGCCAGCAGCGCGACTAGCAGCAGAACAGATACGCAGTATTTT. Translated: CASSATSSRTDTQYF. The chain couples TRBV7-2 to TRBJ2-3, with 7 bases lining up with TRBD2. Germline lookup yields CDR1 SGHTA and CDR2 FQGNSA. V dropped 5 bases and J dropped 3; count of bases not matched to a gene: 8. This CDR3 has 15 amino acids.

This clonotype was counted many times. The V gene is TRBV4-2, the J gene TRBJ2-5; D is unclear. The germline V gene has CDR1 LGHNA and CDR2 YNFKEQ. The germline V and J ends were trimmed by 5 bases and 5 bases, with 18 bases remaining between them. There are 15 residues in the CDR3. CDR3 residues: CASSGQTQPGETQYF. The CDR3 bases are TGTGCCAGCAGCGGCCAAACCCAACCCGGGGAGACCCAGTACTTC.

The chain recombines TRBV28 with TRBJ2-7; 11 bases are shared with TRBD1. CDR3 length: 15 amino acids. V lost 4 bases, J lost 2 bases, and 4 bases stayed unmatched. Germline V lookup: CDR1 MDHEN, CDR2 SYDVKM. The CDR3 reads CASSSLDRGPYEQYF. The CDR3 nucleotides read TGTGCCAGCAGTTCCTTGGACAGGGGGCCCTACGAGCAGTACTTC.

This clonotype has at least ten counts. The V and J genes are TRBV20-1 and TRBJ2-5; maybe TRBD1 (6 bases). The CDR3 has 15 residues. Germline CDR1 DFQATT, CDR2 SNEGSKA (reference sequence). The germline V and J ends were trimmed by 1 base and 0 bases, with 12 bases remaining between them. The CDR3 DNA is TGCAGTGCTAGAGGTTTTAAGGGGGACCAAGAGACCCAGTACTTC. Translating gives CSARGFKGDQETQYF.

This rearrangement joins TRBV5-1 to TRBJ1-2; 10 bases are shared with TRBD1. The length of the CDR3 is 14 residues. J lost 4 bases, V lost 3 bases, and 3 bases had no gene match. Germline CDR1 and CDR2: SGHRS and YFSETQ. The CDR3 nucleotides read TGCGCCAGCAGCTGGACAGGGGGTATCTATGGCTACACCTTC. This gives the protein CASSWTGGIYGYTF. The full variable domain, in which reference TRBV5-1 and TRBJ1-2 provide the parts outside the CDR3, is KAGVTQTPRYLIKTRGQQVTLSCSPISGHRSVSWYQQTPGQGLQFLFEYFSETQRNKGNFPGRFSGRQFSNSRSEMNVSTLELGDSALYLCASSWTGGIYGYTFGSGTRLTVV.

This clonotype was detected a few times. The chain carries TRBV7-7 and TRBJ2-5; 7 nucleotides match TRBD1. CDR1 is SSHAT, CDR2 FNYEAQ, per germline (reference sequence). The trim removed 3 bases at V and 1 base at J, leaving 5 bases unmatched. This CDR3 comprises 15 residues. The CDR3 region has the DNA TGTGCCAGCAGCTTTAGCAGGGACAGCCAAGAGACCCAGTACTTC. Translating gives CASSFSRDSQETQYF.

This clonotype was counted only a few times. V and J are TRBV2 and TRBJ2-1; D unclear. From germline, CDR1 is SNHLY and CDR2 FYNNEI. The CDR3 is 16 residues long. The V end was cut by 6 bases, the J end by 3 bases, with 18 bases between. The DNA of the CDR3 is TGTGCCAGCAGCTTGGGGTTTGGGCGAGACTACAATGAGCAGTTCTTC. It specifies CASSLGFGRDYNEQFF. Looking up the rest from reference TRBV2 and TRBJ2-1 gives the full variable domain: EPEVTQTPSHQVTQMGQEVILRCVPISNHLYFYWYRQILGQKVEFLVSFYNNEISEKSEIFDDQFSVERPDGSNFTLKIRSTKLEDSAMYFCASSLGFGRDYNEQFFGPGTRLTVL.

This clonotype was counted between two and nine times. The V and J genes are TRBV2 and TRBJ2-7, with 10 positions matching TRBD2. The J segment lost 7 bases and the V segment lost 7 bases, leaving 13 bases of the junction unmatched. Looked up from germline, CDR1 is SNHLY and CDR2 is FYNNEI. The CDR3 is made up of 15 amino acids. CDR3 sequence (DNA): TGTGCCAGCACCCTAAGCGGGGGGGTGTACAATGAGCAGTACTTC. The encoded protein is CASTLSGGVYNEQYF.

This sequence joins TRBV28 and TRBJ1-2; D is uncertain. Germline V gene sequence: CDR1 MDHEN, CDR2 SYDVKM. V was pared by 8 bases and J by 4 bases, with 11 bases between. There are 12 residues in the CDR3. The CDR3 nucleotides read TGTGCCAGCGGGCTGGGAGGCTATGGCTACACCTTC. Its protein is CASGLGGYGYTF.